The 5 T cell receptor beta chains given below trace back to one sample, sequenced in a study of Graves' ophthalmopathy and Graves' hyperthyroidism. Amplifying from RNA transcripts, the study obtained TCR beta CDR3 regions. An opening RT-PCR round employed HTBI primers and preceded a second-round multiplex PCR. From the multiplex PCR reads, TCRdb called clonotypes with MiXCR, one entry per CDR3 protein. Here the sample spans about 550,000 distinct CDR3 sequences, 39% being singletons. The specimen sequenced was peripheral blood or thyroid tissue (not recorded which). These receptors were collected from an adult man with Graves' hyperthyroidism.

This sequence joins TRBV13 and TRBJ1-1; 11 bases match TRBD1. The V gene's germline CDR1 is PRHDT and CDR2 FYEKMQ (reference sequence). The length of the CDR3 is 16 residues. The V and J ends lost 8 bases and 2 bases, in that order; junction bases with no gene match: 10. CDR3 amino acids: CASLRTGGYVNTEAFF. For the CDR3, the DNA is TGTGCCAGCTTGAGGACAGGGGGCTATGTAAACACTGAAGCTTTCTTT.

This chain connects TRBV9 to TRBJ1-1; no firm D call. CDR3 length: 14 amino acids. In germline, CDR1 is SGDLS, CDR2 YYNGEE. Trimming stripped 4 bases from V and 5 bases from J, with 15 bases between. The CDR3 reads CASSQGSHQTEAFF. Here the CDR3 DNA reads TGTGCCAGCAGCCAAGGGTCCCATCAAACTGAAGCTTTCTTT.

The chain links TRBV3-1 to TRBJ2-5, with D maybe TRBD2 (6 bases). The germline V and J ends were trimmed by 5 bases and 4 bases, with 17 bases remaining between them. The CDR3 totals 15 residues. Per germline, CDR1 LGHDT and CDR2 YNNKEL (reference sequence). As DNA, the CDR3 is TGTGCCAGCAGCGCACCGGGACTCCCCCTAGAGACCCAGTACTTC. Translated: CASSAPGLPLETQYF.

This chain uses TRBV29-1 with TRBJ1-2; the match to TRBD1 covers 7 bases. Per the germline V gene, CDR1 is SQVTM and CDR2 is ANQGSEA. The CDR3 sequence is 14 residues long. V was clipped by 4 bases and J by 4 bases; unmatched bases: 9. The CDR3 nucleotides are TGCAGCGTTGTTACAGGGGACACCGCCTATGGCTACACCTTC. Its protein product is CSVVTGDTAYGYTF.

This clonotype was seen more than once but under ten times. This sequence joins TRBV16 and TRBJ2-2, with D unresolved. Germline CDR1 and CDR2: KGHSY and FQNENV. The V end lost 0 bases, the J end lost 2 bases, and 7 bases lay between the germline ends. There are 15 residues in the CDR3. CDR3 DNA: TGTGCCAGCAGCCAATCGTCAGCTAACACCGGGGAGCTGTTTTTT. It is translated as CASSQSSANTGELFF.